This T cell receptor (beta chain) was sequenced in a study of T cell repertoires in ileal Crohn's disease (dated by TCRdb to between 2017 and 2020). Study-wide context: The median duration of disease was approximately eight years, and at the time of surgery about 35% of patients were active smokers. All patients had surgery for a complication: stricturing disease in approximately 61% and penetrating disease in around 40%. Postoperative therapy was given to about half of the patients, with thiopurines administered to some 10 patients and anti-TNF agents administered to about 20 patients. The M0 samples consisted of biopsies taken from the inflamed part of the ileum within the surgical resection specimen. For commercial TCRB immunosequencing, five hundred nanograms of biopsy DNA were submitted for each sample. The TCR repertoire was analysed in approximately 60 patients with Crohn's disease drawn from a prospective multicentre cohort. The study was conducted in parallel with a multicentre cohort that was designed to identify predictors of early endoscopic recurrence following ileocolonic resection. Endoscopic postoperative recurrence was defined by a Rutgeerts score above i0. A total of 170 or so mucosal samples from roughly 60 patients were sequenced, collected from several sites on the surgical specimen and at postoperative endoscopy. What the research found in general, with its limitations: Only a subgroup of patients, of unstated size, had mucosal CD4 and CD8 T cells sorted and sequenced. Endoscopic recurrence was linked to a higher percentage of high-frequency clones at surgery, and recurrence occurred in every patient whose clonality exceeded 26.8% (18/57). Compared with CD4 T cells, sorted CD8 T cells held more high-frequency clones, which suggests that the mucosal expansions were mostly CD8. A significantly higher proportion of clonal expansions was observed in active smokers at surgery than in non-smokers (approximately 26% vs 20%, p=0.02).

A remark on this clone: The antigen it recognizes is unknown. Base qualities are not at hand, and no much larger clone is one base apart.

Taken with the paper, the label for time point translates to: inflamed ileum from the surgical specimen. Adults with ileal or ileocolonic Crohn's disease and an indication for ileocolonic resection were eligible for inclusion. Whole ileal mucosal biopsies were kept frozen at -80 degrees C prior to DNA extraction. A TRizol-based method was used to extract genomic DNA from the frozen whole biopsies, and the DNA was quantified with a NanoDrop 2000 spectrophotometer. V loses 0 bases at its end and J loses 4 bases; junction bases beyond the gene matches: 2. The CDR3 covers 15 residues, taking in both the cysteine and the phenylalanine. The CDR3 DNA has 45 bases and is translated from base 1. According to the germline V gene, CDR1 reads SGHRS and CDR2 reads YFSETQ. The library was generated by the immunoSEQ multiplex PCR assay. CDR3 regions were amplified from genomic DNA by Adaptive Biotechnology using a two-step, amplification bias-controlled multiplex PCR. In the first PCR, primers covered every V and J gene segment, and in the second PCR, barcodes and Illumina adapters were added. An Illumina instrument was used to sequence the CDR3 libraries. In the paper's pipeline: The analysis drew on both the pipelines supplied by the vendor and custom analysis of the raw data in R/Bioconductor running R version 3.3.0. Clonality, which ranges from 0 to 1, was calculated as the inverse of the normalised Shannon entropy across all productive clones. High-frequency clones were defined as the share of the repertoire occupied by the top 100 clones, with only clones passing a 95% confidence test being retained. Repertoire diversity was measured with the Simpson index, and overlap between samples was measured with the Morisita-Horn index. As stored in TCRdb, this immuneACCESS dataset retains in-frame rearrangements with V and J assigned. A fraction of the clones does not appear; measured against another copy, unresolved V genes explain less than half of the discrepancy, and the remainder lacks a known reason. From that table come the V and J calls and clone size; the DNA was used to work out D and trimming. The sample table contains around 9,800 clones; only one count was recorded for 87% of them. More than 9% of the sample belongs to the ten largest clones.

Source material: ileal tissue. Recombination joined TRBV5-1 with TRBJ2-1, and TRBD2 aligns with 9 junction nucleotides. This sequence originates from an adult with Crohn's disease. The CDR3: CASSLALAGYNEQFF. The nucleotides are TGCGCCAGCAGCTTGGCCCTAGCGGGATACAATGAGCAGTTCTTC.